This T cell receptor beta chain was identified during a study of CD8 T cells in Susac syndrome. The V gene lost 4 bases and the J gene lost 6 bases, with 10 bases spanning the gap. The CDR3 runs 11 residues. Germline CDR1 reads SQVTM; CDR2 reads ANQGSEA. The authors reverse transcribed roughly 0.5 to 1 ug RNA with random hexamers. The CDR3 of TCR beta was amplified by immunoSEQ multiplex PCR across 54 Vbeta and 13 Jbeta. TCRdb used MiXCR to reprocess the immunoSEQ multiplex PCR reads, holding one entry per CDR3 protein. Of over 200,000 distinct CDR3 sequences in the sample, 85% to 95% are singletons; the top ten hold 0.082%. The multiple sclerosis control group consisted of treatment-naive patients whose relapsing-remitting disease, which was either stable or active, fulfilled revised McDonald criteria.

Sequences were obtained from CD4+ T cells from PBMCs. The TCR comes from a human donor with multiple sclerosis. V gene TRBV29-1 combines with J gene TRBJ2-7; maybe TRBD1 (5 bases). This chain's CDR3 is CSVASGREQYF. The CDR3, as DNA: TGCAGCGTTGCCTCAGGGCGCGAGCAGTACTTC.